These T cell receptor beta chains were read from a single sample in a study of shared clonotypes between healthy human individuals. Profiled with immunoSEQ multiplex PCR; TCRdb holds only in-frame clones, not every one. The repertoire has fewer than 350,000 clones, around nine tenths of them found once; the top ten carry 16%. The sample was memory CD8+ T cells sorted from blood. The receptors come from a man younger than 30 in good health. Each CDR3 is given with its conserved first and last residue. Each record gives: V gene, D gene, clone size, J gene, CDR3 DNA, CDR3 protein. A D gene is named only where the DNA matches it firmly. Part of the rows lack a size; the others show once, few, many or a class for expanded clones.

TRBV2,-,few,TRBJ1-1,TGTGCCAGCGTCTGGGGGAGTGCTGAAGCTTTCTTT,CASVWGSAEAFF
TRBV9,-,-,TRBJ2-2,TGTGCCAGCAGCCCCCCCGTGAGTGACGCCGGGGAGCTGTTTTTT,CASSPPVSDAGELFF
TRBV5-6,-,-,TRBJ2-5,TGTGCCAGCAGCTTACAGCCAGAAGAGACCCAGTACTTC,CASSLQPEETQYF
TRBV1,-,-,TRBJ1-2,TGCACCAGCAGCCAGGGAGCTAACTATGGCTACACCTTC,CTSSQGANYGYTF
TRBV29-1,-,-,TRBJ2-2,TGCAGCGGACGGTTTTGGGGCACCGGGGAGCTGTTTTTT,CSGRFWGTGELFF
TRBV28,-,-,TRBJ1-1,TGTGCCAGCAGCGAATTGGGCACTGAAGCTTTCTTT,CASSELGTEAFF
TRBV27,-,once,TRBJ2-4,TGTGCCAGCAGTTTGGGGGGGGCGGGAAACATTCAGTACTTC,CASSLGGAGNIQYF
TRBV4-3,-,-,TRBJ2-4,TGCGCCAGCAGCCAAGATCAAATGGGAGGCGCCAAAAACATTCAGTACTTC,CASSQDQMGGAKNIQYF
TRBV9,-,-,TRBJ2-7,TGTGCCAGCAGCGTAGACGGTCGTCTGACAGGAACCTACGAGCAGTACTTC,CASSVDGRLTGTYEQYF
TRBV27,TRBD2,-,TRBJ2-1,TGTGCCAGCAGCGGACTAGCGGGAGATTTCGATGAGCAGTTCTTC,CASSGLAGDFDEQFF
TRBV4-3,TRBD2,-,TRBJ2-3,TGCGCCAGCAGCCAAGGCCCAAGCGGGAGAGTGCCAGATACGCAGTATTTT,CASSQGPSGRVPDTQYF
TRBV28,-,-,TRBJ2-7,TGTGCCAGCAGTCCCCTCGGCCAGGGGGGGTACGAGCAGTACTTC,CASSPLGQGGYEQYF
TRBV25-1,-,-,TRBJ1-1,TGTGCCAGCAGTGGAGAAGACACTGAAGCTTTCTTT,CASSGEDTEAFF
TRBV27,-,-,TRBJ2-7,TGTGCCAGCAGTCAAAAGGGACTTTCAACCTACGAGCAGTACTTC,CASSQKGLSTYEQYF
TRBV29-1,TRBD2,few,TRBJ2-3,TGCAGCGTTGAGTTTGAGGCGGGGGGCCGGGATACGCAGTATTTT,CSVEFEAGGRDTQYF